This T cell receptor beta chain was obtained from a study of cytomegalovirus exposure and HLA in healthy donors. The PCR had 60 Vbeta and 13 Jbeta primers. Produced via immunoSEQ multiplex PCR; TCRdb's table is partial and in-frame only. The top ten clones hold around 9.7% of a sample with about 120,000 clones, around two thirds of them seen once. The V and J ends lost 0 bases and 2 bases, in that order; junction bases with no gene match: 1. The CDR3 totals 14 residues. Germline V gene data show CDR1 as SGHRS and CDR2 as YFSETQ. This sequence was found in a woman between 40 and 50 years old in good health and CMV-seropositive. The chain combines TRBV5-1 with TRBJ2-7; TRBD2 agrees at 8 bases. Sequencing used PBMCs. The CDR3 loop is CASSLEAGAYEQYF. CDR3 bases: TGCGCCAGCAGCTTGGAAGCGGGGGCCTACGAGCAGTACTTC.